This TCR beta chain was recorded in a study of response to subunit inactivated influenza vaccine. Notes on the study in general: Few additional T cells are recruited per seasonal influenza vaccination, authors suggested.

TCRdb fed the RT-PCR reads into MiXCR, producing one record per CDR3 protein. The data hold 560,000 or so distinct CDR3 sequences, with around 8% observed a single time. Details on this clonotype: Its target is not known.

V was shortened by 6 bases and J by 1 base, with 18 bases between the two germline ends. The CDR3 runs 17 residues. This receptor was obtained from a man between 45 and 75 years old who received an inactivated influenza vaccine. The sample was PBMCs from blood, taken less than 25 months after vaccination. This chain joins TRBV12-3 or TRBV12-4 and TRBJ1-4; D is unresolved. The CDR3 DNA reads as TGTGCCAGCAGCTACGGGGAACCAGTACGAACTAATGAAAAACTGTTTTTT. This sequence encodes CASSYGEPVRTNEKLFF.